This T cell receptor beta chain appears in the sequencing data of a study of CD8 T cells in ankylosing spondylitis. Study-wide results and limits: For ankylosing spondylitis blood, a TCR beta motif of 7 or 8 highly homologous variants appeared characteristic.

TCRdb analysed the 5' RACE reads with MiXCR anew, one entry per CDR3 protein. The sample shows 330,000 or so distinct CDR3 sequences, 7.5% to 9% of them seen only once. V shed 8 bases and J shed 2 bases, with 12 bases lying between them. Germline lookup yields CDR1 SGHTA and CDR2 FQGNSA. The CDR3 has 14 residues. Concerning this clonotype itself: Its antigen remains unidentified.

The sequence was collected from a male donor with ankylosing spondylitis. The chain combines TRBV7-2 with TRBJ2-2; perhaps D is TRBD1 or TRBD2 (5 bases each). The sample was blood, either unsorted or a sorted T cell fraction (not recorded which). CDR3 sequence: CASGGETNTGELFF. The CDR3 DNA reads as TGTGCCAGCGGGGGAGAGACAAACACCGGGGAGCTGTTTTTT.